These 5 T cell receptor beta chains were sequenced from one sample in a study of identical twins. MiXCR, applied by TCRdb to the 5' RACE reads, yields one record per CDR3 protein. The data show 200,000 to 300,000 distinct CDR3 sequences, approximately 12% seen once. This sample was shared with a second study, whose subject was yellow fever vaccine responses in identical twins.

Sequenced material: memory (CD45RO+) T cells sorted from blood. All receptors derive from a woman between 18 and 30 years old in good health.

This clonotype was observed many times. The chain employs TRBV2 and TRBJ2-6; D uncertain. V was pared by 2 bases and J by 4 bases, with 6 bases between. Germline V lookup: CDR1 SNHLY, CDR2 FYNNEI. The CDR3 runs 14 residues. The CDR3 sequence is CASSEQSGANVLTF. The CDR3 DNA sequence: TGTGCCAGCAGTGAACAATCCGGGGCCAACGTCCTGACTTTC. Together with reference TRBV2 and TRBJ2-6, the CDR3 gives the full variable domain: EPEVTQTPSHQVTQMGQEVILRCVPISNHLYFYWYRQILGQKVEFLVSFYNNEISEKSEIFDDQFSVERPDGSNFTLKIRSTKLEDSAMYFCASSEQSGANVLTFGAGSRLTVL.

This clonotype has more than one count but fewer than ten. The V and J genes are TRBV27 and TRBJ2-3; 11 bases match TRBD2. With V trimmed by 3 bases and J by 3 bases, 11 bases remained unmatched. The CDR3 has 18 residues. Germline CDR1 and CDR2: MNHEY and SMNVEV (reference sequence). CDR3 in amino acids: CASSFRLAGGWLTDTQYF. Written as DNA, the CDR3 is TGTGCCAGCAGTTTTAGGCTAGCGGGAGGATGGCTTACAGATACGCAGTATTTT.

This clonotype was counted a few times. The chain combines TRBV2 with TRBJ2-1, with a tentative D call TRBD1 (6 bases). V lost 4 bases and J 10 bases, leaving 20 bases between the germline ends. The CDR3 totals 15 residues. Germline V CDR1 and CDR2: SNHLY, FYNNEI. In DNA, the CDR3 is TGTGCCAGCAGTGTAGGGGCCGCCAGGGGACGGGAGCAGTTCTTC. Translated, it gives CASSVGAARGREQFF.

This clonotype showed up just a few times. The chain is built from TRBV5-6 and TRBJ2-5, with 11 bases identical to TRBD2. V shed 0 bases and J 5 bases; nucleotides not matched to a gene: 6. The CDR3 consists of 16 residues. The germline V gene has CDR1 SGHDT and CDR2 YYEEEE. This chain's CDR3 is CASSLVTSGSKETQYF. For the CDR3, the DNA is TGTGCCAGCAGCTTGGTAACTAGCGGGAGTAAGGAGACCCAGTACTTC.

V and J are TRBV7-6 and TRBJ2-1; 7 bases line up with TRBD2. This CDR3 comprises 16 residues. CDR1 and CDR2 (germline): SGHVS, FNYEAQ. J gave up 2 bases and V 3 bases, and 7 bases lay outside the gene matches. The CDR3 here is CASSFRLADTYNEQFF. CDR3 sequence (DNA): TGTGCCAGCAGCTTTCGTCTAGCGGACACCTACAATGAGCAGTTCTTC.